Below are 7 T cell receptor beta chains sequenced from a single sample in a study of spatial heterogeneity in lung cancer. Sample time point: sample taken at primary tumor resection. No cognate antigen is known for these TCRs. TCRdb redid the calling of the 5' RACE reads with MiXCR, one entry per CDR3 protein. The data contain about 23,000 distinct CDR3 sequences, 4% to 5.5% of them singletons. General study findings and limits: Tumor mutation counts were tracked by expanded intratumoral alpha and beta TCR counts.

The source material was lung tumor tissue, sampled at surgery. The source of these receptors is a male donor with early-stage non-small cell lung cancer.

In this sample, this clonotype turned up many times. A junction boundary mismatches the germline segment, possibly from a read error. The chain combines TRBV9 with TRBJ2-2, with 11 bases aligning to TRBD2. CDR1 SGDLS and CDR2 YYNGEE come from the germline V gene. CDR3 length: 16 amino acids. The CDR3 region is CASTVLAGANTVELFF. The CDR3 DNA follows: TGTGCCAGCACGGTACTAGCGGGGGCGAACACCGTGGAGCTGTTTTTT.

Judged by abundance, this clonotype is medium-sized. V gene TRBV12-3 or TRBV12-4 combines with J gene TRBJ2-5, with D unclear. CDR3 length: 11 amino acids. Trimming left V 3 bases short and J 3 bases short, with 2 bases between. CDR3 region: CASSFEETQYF. For the CDR3, the DNA is TGTGCCAGCAGTTTCGAAGAGACCCAGTACTTC.

Ten or more counts support this clonotype. The CDR3 region has the DNA TGTGCCAGCAGAGGGACAGACAATCAGCCCCAGCATTTT. The encoded protein is CASRGTDNQPQHF. The chain joins TRBV6-5 to TRBJ1-5, with 7 bases that match TRBD1. Germline CDR1 MNHEY, CDR2 SVGAGI. Trimming cost V 6 bases and J 3 bases; bases outside gene matches: 2. The length of the CDR3 is 13 residues.

In its sample, this clonotype ranks as medium-sized. The chain recombines TRBV19 with TRBJ1-2; D is possibly TRBD1 (5 bases). V lost 7 bases, J lost 2 bases, and 17 bases lay in between. CDR1 and CDR2 from the germline V gene are LNHDA and SQIVND (reference sequence). The length of the CDR3 is 15 residues. The CDR3 coding sequence is TGTGCCAGTACCCCGGGGCAGTTCCTCAACTATGGCTACACCTTC. Protein product: CASTPGQFLNYGYTF. The full variable domain, in which reference TRBV19 and TRBJ1-2 provide the parts outside the CDR3, is DGGITQSPKYLFRKEGQNVTLSCEQNLNHDAMYWYRQDPGQGLRLIYYSQIVNDFQKGDIAEGYSVSREKKESFPLTVTSAQKNPTAFYLCASTPGQFLNYGYTFGSGTRLTVV.

This clonotype appeared many times. This chain uses TRBV6-6 with TRBJ2-7; 14 nucleotides match TRBD2. V dropped 5 bases and J dropped 3; count of bases not matched to a gene: 6. This CDR3 comprises 16 residues. The germline V gene has CDR1 MNHNY and CDR2 SVGAGI (reference sequence). CDR3 sequence reads: CASSPLGLAGGYEQYF. The CDR3 nucleotides are TGTGCCAGCAGTCCCCTCGGACTAGCGGGGGGCTACGAGCAGTACTTC.

This clonotype has ten or more counts. This rearrangement joins TRBV7-3 to TRBJ2-2; 11 nucleotides line up with TRBD2. V dropped 4 bases and J dropped 6; count of bases not matched to a gene: 4. Looked up from germline, CDR1 is SGHTA and CDR2 is FQGTGA. CDR3 length: 15 residues. The DNA of the CDR3 is TGTGCCAGCAGCTCCCAGGGACTAGCGGCCGGGGAGCTGTTTTTT. Residues: CASSSQGLAAGELFF.

This clonotype has at least ten counts. The J gene is TRBJ2-1, the V gene TRBV24-1; 8 positions agree with TRBD1. The CDR3 extends over 16 amino acids. The ends lost 7 bases at V and 0 bases at J; junction bases unmatched: 7. Germline loops: CDR1 KGHDR, CDR2 SFDVKD. In DNA, the CDR3 is TGTGCCACCAGGGGCATGACAGGGGCCTCCTACAATGAGCAGTTCTTC. Its translation is CATRGMTGASYNEQFF.